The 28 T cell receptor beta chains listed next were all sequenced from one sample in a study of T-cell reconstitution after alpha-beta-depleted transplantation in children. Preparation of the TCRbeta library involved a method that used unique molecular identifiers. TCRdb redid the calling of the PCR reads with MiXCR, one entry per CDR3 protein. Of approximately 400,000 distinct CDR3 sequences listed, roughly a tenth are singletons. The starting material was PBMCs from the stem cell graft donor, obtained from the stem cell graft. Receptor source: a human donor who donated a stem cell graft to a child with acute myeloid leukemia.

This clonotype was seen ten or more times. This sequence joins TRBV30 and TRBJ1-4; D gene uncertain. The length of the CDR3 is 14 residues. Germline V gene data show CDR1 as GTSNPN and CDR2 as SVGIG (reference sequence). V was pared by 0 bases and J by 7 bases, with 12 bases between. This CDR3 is CAWSVQGILEKLFF. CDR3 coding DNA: TGTGCCTGGAGTGTGCAAGGGATACTTGAAAAACTGTTTTTT.

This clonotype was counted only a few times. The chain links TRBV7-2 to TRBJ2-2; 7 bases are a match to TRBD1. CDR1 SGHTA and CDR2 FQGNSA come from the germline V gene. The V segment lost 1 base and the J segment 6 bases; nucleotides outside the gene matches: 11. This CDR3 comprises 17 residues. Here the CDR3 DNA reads TGTGCCAGCAGCTTAGTTGGTGGCAGGGGGTTACCCGGGGAGCTGTTTTTT. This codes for CASSLVGGRGLPGELFF.

This chain's CDR3 is CASSFSDATYGYTF. Written as DNA, the CDR3 is TGTGCCAGCAGTTTCTCGGACGCCACCTATGGCTACACCTTC. V usage is TRBV12-3 or TRBV12-4 and J usage is TRBJ1-2; D unclear. Trimming pared 3 bases from V and 4 bases from J, leaving 12 bases between. The CDR3 totals 14 residues.

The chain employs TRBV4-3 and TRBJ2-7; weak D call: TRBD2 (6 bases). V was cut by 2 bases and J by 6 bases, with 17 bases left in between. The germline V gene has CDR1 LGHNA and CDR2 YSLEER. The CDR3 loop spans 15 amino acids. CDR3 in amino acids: CASSQRLGGEREQYF. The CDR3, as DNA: TGCGCCAGCAGCCAAAGACTGGGAGGTGAGCGCGAGCAGTACTTC.

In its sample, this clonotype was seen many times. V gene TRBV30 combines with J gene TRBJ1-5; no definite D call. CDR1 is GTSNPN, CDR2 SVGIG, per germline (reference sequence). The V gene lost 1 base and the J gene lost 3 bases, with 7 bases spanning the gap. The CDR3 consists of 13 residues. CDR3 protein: CAWSGSDNQPQHF. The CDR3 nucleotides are TGTGCCTGGAGTGGCTCTGACAATCAGCCCCAGCATTTT.

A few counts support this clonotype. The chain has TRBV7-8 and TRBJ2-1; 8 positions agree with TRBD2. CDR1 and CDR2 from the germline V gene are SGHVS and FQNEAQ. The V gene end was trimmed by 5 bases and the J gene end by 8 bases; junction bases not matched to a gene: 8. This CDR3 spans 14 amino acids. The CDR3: CASSDPAGADEQFF. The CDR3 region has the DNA TGTGCCAGCAGCGACCCAGCGGGAGCTGATGAGCAGTTCTTC.

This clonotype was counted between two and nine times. The CDR3 loop is CASSRDASSYNEQFF. The CDR3 DNA sequence: TGCGCCAGCAGTCGGGACGCCAGCTCCTACAATGAGCAGTTCTTC. The chain combines TRBV5-1 with TRBJ2-1, with D perhaps TRBD1 or TRBD2 (5 bases each). CDR1 SGHRS and CDR2 YFSETQ come from the germline V gene. V lost 5 bases, J lost 0 bases, and 12 bases lay in between. This CDR3 comprises 15 residues.

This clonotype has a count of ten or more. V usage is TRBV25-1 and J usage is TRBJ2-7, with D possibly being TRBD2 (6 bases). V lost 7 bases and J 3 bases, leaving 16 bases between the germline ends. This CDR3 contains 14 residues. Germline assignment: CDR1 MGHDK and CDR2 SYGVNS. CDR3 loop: CASTSGGTNYEQYF. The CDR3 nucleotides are TGTGCCAGCACTAGTGGCGGGACGAACTACGAGCAGTACTTC.

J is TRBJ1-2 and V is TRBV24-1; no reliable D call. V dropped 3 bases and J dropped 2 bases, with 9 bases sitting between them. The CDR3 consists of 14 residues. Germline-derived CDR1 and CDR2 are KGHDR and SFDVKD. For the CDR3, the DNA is TGTGCCACCAGTGATGGGCGGATGAACTATGGCTACACCTTC. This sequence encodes CATSDGRMNYGYTF.

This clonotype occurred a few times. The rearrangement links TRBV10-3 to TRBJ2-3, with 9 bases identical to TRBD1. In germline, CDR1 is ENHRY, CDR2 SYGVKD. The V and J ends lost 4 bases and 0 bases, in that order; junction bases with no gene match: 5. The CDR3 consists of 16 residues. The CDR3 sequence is CAISGTGGSSTDTQYF. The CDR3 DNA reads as TGTGCCATCAGTGGTACAGGGGGCTCTAGCACAGATACGCAGTATTTT.

CDR3: CSVTSGRGEQFF. For the CDR3, the DNA is TGCAGCGTGACTAGCGGGAGAGGAGAGCAGTTCTTC. V and J are TRBV29-1 and TRBJ2-1; 12 nucleotides line up with TRBD2. V gave up 6 bases and J gave up 10 bases; unmatched junction bases: 4. There are 12 residues in the CDR3. Germline lookup yields CDR1 SQVTM and CDR2 ANQGSEA.

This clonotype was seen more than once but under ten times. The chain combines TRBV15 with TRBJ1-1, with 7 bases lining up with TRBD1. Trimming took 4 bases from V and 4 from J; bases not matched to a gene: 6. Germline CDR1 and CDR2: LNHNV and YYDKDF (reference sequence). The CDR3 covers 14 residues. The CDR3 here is CATSTPGQLTEAFF. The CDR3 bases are TGTGCCACCAGCACGCCGGGACAGCTCACTGAAGCTTTCTTT.

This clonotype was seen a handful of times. In nucleotides, the CDR3 is TGTGCCAGCAGCCCCTTGGGGGGCCAAACCGGGGAGCTGTTTTTT. Translated: CASSPLGGQTGELFF. The chain has TRBV7-3 and TRBJ2-2, with D perhaps being TRBD1 or TRBD2 (6 bases each). Deletions cut 5 bases from V and 5 bases from J, with 15 bases between. The CDR3 has 15 residues. From germline, CDR1 is SGHTA and CDR2 FQGTGA.

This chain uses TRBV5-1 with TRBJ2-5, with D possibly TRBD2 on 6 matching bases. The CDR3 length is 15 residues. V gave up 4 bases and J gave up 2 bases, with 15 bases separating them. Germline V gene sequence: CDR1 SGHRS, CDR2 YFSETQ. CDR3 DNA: TGCGCCAGCAGCCCCCGGAGGGGTCCACAAGAGACCCAGTACTTC. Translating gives CASSPRRGPQETQYF.

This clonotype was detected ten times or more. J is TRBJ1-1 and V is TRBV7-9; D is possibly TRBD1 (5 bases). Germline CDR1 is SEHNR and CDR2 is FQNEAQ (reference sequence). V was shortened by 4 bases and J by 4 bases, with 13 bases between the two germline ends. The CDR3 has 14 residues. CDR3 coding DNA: TGTGCCAGCAGCTCGACCGGGGCGGGCACTGAAGCTTTCTTT. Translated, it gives CASSSTGAGTEAFF.

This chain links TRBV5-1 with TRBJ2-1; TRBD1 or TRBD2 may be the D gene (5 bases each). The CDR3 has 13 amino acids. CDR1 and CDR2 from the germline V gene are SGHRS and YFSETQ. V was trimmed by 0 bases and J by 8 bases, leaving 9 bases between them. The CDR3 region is CASSLVRGDEQFF. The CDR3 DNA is TGCGCCAGCAGCTTGGTTCGGGGCGATGAGCAGTTCTTC.

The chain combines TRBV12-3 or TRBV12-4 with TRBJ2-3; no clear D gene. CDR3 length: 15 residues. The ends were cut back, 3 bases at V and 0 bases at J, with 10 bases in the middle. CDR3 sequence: CASSFEVPSTDTQYF. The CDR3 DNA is TGTGCCAGCAGTTTTGAGGTCCCTAGCACAGATACGCAGTATTTT.

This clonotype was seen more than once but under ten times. CDR3 amino acids: CASSQDGTGGNTIYF. CDR3 coding DNA: TGCGCCAGCAGCCAAGATGGGACAGGCGGAAACACCATATATTTT. The chain is built from TRBV4-3 and TRBJ1-3; 8 positions agree with TRBD1. Germline loops: CDR1 LGHNA, CDR2 YSLEER. This CDR3 has 15 amino acids. Germline trimming cut 0 bases from V and 4 bases from J; bases unmatched to any gene: 2.

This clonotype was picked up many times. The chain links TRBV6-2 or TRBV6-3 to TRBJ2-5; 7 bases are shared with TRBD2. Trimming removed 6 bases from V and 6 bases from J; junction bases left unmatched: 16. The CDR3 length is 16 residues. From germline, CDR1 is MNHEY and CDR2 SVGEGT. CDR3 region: CASSRITSASRKTQYF. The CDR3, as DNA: TGTGCCAGCAGCCGGATAACTAGCGCCTCCCGGAAGACCCAGTACTTC.

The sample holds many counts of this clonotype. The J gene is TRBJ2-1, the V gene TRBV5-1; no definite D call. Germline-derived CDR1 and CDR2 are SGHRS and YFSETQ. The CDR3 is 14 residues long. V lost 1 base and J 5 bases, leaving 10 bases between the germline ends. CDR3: CASSLTQRDNEQFF. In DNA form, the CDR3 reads TGCGCCAGCAGCTTGACCCAGAGAGACAATGAGCAGTTCTTC.

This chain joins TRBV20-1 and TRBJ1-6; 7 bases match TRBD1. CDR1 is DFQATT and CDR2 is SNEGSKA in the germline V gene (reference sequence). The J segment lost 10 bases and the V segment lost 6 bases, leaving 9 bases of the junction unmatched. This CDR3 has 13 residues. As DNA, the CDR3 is TGCAGTGCGCCCAGGGGGGTCGGCTCACCCCTCCACTTT. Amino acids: CSAPRGVGSPLHF.

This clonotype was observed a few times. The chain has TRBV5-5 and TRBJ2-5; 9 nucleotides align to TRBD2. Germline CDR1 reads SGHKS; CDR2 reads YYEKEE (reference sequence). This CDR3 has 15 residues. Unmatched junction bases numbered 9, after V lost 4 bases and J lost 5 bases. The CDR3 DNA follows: TGTGCCAGCAGCCCCACGACTAGCGGTTCGGAGACCCAGTACTTC. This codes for CASSPTTSGSETQYF.

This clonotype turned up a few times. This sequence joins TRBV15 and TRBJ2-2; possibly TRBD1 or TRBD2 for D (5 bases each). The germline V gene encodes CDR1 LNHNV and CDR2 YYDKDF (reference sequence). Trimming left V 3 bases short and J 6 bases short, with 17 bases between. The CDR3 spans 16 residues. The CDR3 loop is CATSSGAQRVAGELFF. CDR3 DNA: TGTGCCACCAGCAGCGGGGCCCAGAGGGTAGCCGGGGAGCTGTTTTTT. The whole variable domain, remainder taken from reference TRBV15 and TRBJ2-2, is DAMVIQNPRYQVTQFGKPVTLSCSQTLNHNVMYWYQQKSSQAPKLLFHYYDKDFNNEADTPDNFQSRRPNTSFCFLDIRSPGLGDTAMYLCATSSGAQRVAGELFFGEGSRLTVL.

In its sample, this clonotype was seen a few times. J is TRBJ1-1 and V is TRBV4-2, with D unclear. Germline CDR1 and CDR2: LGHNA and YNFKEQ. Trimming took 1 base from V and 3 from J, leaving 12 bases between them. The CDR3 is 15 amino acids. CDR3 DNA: TGTGCCAGCAGCCAAGCCGATGGGGTGGACACTGAAGCTTTCTTT. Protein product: CASSQADGVDTEAFF.

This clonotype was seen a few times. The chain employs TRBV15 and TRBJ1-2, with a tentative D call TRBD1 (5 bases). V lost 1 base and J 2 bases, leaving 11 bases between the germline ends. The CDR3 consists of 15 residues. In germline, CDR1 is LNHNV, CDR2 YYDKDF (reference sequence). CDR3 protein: CATSRVPQANYGYTF. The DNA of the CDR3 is TGTGCCACCAGCAGAGTACCACAGGCAAACTATGGCTACACCTTC.

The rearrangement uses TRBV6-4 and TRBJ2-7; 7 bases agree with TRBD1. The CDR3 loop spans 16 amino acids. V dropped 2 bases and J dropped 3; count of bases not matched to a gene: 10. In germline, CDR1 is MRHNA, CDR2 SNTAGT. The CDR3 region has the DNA TGTGCCAGCAGTGACCTAGGATCGGGGACAGTCTACGAGCAGTACGTC. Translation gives CASSDLGSGTVYEQYV.

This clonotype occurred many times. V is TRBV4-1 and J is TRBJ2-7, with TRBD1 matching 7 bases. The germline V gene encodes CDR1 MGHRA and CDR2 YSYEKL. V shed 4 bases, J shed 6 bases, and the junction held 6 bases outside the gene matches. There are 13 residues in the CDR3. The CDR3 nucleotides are TGCGCCAGCAGCCCGACAGGGCTTCTCGAGCAGTACTTC. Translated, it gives CASSPTGLLEQYF.

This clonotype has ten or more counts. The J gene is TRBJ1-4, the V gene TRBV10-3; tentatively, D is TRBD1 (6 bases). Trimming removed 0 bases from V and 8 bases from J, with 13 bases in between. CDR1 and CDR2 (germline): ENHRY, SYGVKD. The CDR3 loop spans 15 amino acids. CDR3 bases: TGTGCCATCAGTGAGTCCGACAGGAACGTCGAAAAACTGTTTTTT. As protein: CAISESDRNVEKLFF.